The next 14 T cell receptor beta chains were all read from a single sample in a study of control samples from healthy donors and cancer patients. Profiling relied on immunoSEQ multiplex PCR, and the TCRdb table lists in-frame clones only, not all of them. The data contain under 150,000 clones, over 85% of them seen just once; the ten biggest clones take up approximately 2.5%. The sequenced sample was blood. The receptors were gathered from a man aged 25-40 years in good health.

The CDR3 region is CAWSRPPNTGELFF. Written as DNA, the CDR3 is TGTGCCTGGAGTCGACCTCCGAACACCGGGGAGCTGTTTTTT. The rearrangement uses TRBV30 and TRBJ2-2, with D hard to call. Germline values: CDR1 GTSNPN, CDR2 SVGIG (reference sequence). This CDR3 is built from 14 residues. V was clipped by 2 bases and J by 0 bases, with 7 bases between them.

The chain links TRBV6-1 to TRBJ1-2; 9 positions match TRBD1. The V segment lost 1 base and the J segment 6 bases; nucleotides outside the gene matches: 3. Germline V gene sequence: CDR1 MNHNS, CDR2 SASEGT. The CDR3 is 14 residues long. The CDR3 loop is CASSEGDREDGYTF. CDR3 sequence (DNA): TGTGCCAGCAGTGAAGGGGACAGGGAAGATGGCTACACCTTC.

V gene TRBV5-1 combines with J gene TRBJ1-1; D is unclear. V lost 4 bases and J 2 bases, leaving 9 bases between the germline ends. Germline V gives CDR1 SGHRS, CDR2 YFSETQ. The CDR3 contains 13 residues. The CDR3 reads CASSRSLNTEAFF. The CDR3 nucleotides read TGCGCCAGCAGCCGGAGCTTAAACACTGAAGCTTTCTTT.

V and J are TRBV2 and TRBJ1-1; 7 nucleotides align to TRBD1. This CDR3 has 14 amino acids. Germline V gene data show CDR1 as SNHLY and CDR2 as FYNNEI. V shed 8 bases and J 4 bases; nucleotides not matched to a gene: 10. CDR3: CASRPEGAGTEAFF. CDR3 coding DNA: TGTGCCAGCCGTCCGGAGGGGGCTGGCACTGAAGCTTTCTTT.

J is TRBJ1-6 and V is TRBV6-5; D may be TRBD1 (6 bases). V lost 7 bases and J lost 6, with 16 bases in between. This CDR3 has 15 residues. Germline V lookup: CDR1 MNHEY, CDR2 SVGAGI. The CDR3 DNA is TGTGCCAGCATTTGGGGGGGCGGTCCTAATTCACCCCTCCACTTT. Protein product: CASIWGGGPNSPLHF.

The rearrangement joins TRBV30 to TRBJ1-2; D may be TRBD1 (6 bases). V lost 4 bases to trimming and J lost 3 bases, with 12 bases between them. The CDR3 runs to 13 residues. CDR1 and CDR2 (germline): GTSNPN, SVGIG (reference sequence). The CDR3 DNA is TGTGCCTGGACGGGGGCGCGGGACTATGGCTACACCTTC. Protein sequence: CAWTGARDYGYTF.

The V gene is TRBV7-9, the J gene TRBJ1-6; 9 nucleotides align to TRBD1. CDR1 is SEHNR, CDR2 FQNEAQ, per germline (reference sequence). V was pared by 4 bases and J by 5 bases, with 3 bases of the junction left unmatched. The CDR3 is 15 amino acids. Written as DNA, the CDR3 is TGTGCCAGCAGCTCTACAGGGGGCGATAATTCACCCCTCCACTTT. Translation: CASSSTGGDNSPLHF. Together with reference TRBV7-9 and TRBJ1-6, the CDR3 gives the full variable domain: DTGVSQNPRHKITKRGQNVTFRCDPISEHNRLYWYRQTLGQGPEFLTYFQNEAQLEKSRLLSDRFSAERPKGSFSTLEIQRTEQGDSAMYLCASSSTGGDNSPLHFGNGTRLTVT.

This rearrangement joins TRBV9 to TRBJ2-7; weak D call: TRBD2 (6 bases). Germline CDR1 reads SGDLS; CDR2 reads YYNGEE. V lost 2 bases to trimming and J lost 5 bases, with 17 bases between them. The CDR3 contains 15 residues. CDR3 protein: CASSVRGLRGNEQYF. For the CDR3, the DNA is TGTGCCAGCAGCGTGAGGGGTCTTCGGGGGAACGAGCAGTACTTC.

The rearrangement joins TRBV9 to TRBJ2-1, with TRBD1 matching 8 bases. There are 14 residues in the CDR3. Germline-derived CDR1 and CDR2 are SGDLS and YYNGEE. V dropped 1 base and J dropped 10; count of bases not matched to a gene: 7. This CDR3 reads CASSVRTGSSEQFF. Here the CDR3 DNA reads TGTGCCAGCAGCGTACGGACAGGGTCGTCAGAGCAGTTCTTC.

The rearrangement joins TRBV7-8 to TRBJ2-1; no clear D. The germline CDR1 and CDR2 sequences are SGHVS and FQNEAQ. The CDR3 covers 12 residues. The V gene lost 1 base and the J gene lost 7 bases, with 5 bases spanning the gap. CDR3 in amino acids: CASSLVGNEQFF. As DNA, the CDR3 is TGTGCCAGCAGCTTAGTCGGGAATGAGCAGTTCTTC. Together with reference TRBV7-8 and TRBJ2-1, the CDR3 gives the full variable domain: GAGVSQSPRYKVAKRGQDVALRCDPISGHVSLFWYQQALGQGPEFLTYFQNEAQLDKSGLPSDRFFAERPEGSVSTLKIQRTQQEDSAVYLCASSLVGNEQFFGPGTRLTVL.

V usage is TRBV18 and J usage is TRBJ1-1; D gene uncertain. The CDR3 contains 14 residues. The germline gives CDR1 KGHSH, CDR2 LQKENI. V was pared by 0 bases and J by 1 base, with 6 bases between. This chain's CDR3 is CASSPPLSNTEAFF. CDR3 DNA: TGTGCCAGCTCACCACCCTTGTCGAACACTGAAGCTTTCTTT.

V is TRBV21-1 and J is TRBJ2-1; whether TRBD2, the table's D call, matches the DNA was not checked. TRBV21-1 is recorded as a pseudogene. The CDR3 length is 14 residues. CDR3 bases: TGTGCCAGCAGCAGCGGGGGCCCGCACAATGAGCAGTTCTTC. Protein product: CASSSGGPHNEQFF.

V and J are TRBV3-1 (or the pseudogene TRBV3-2) and TRBJ1-1; no firm D call. Germline CDR1 is LGHDT and CDR2 is YNNKEL (reference sequence). This CDR3 has 15 residues. V lost 4 bases, J lost 1 base, and 13 bases lay in between. CDR3 region: CASSPAVGRNTEAFF. CDR3 bases: TGTGCCAGCAGCCCCGCAGTAGGAAGGAACACTGAAGCTTTCTTT.

The chain joins TRBV11-2 to TRBJ2-5, with a possible D match to TRBD2 (6 bases). Per the germline V gene, CDR1 is SGHAT and CDR2 is FQNNGV. The V and J ends lost 3 bases and 2 bases respectively, with 16 bases between them. The CDR3 runs 16 residues. CDR3: CASSFGWREMQETQYF. DNA for the CDR3: TGTGCCAGCAGCTTCGGATGGAGGGAGATGCAAGAGACCCAGTACTTC.